One sample yielded the 29 T cell receptor beta chains listed below, sequenced in a study of CD8 T cells in Susac syndrome. After extraction with the RNeasy kit, 0.5 to 1 ug of the RNA was reverse transcribed using random hexamers. MiXCR was run by TCRdb on the immunoSEQ multiplex PCR reads, yielding one entry per CDR3 protein. The sample consists of approximately 200,000 distinct CDR3 sequences, over 90% of them appearing once. Sequences were obtained from CD4+ T cells from PBMCs. The source of these receptors is a human donor with multiple sclerosis.

This clonotype was recorded a few times. The chain is built from TRBV29-1 and TRBJ2-1, with TRBD1 as a possible D gene (6 bases). V shed 5 bases and J shed 7 bases, with 12 bases lying between them. This CDR3 region has 12 residues. Germline assignment: CDR1 SQVTM and CDR2 ANQGSEA. The CDR3, as DNA: TGCAGCGTTAACAGGGTGGGAAATGAGCAGTTCTTC. Translated: CSVNRVGNEQFF.

The CDR3, as DNA: TGTGCCAGCAGCCCGACGGGGCCCTATAGCAATCAGCCCCAGCATTTT. Amino acid sequence: CASSPTGPYSNQPQHF. The rearrangement uses TRBV28 and TRBJ1-5, with D possibly TRBD1 on 5 matching bases. Germline assignment: CDR1 MDHEN and CDR2 SYDVKM. With 6 bases removed from V and 0 bases from J, the gap between germline ends came to 15 bases. The CDR3 has 16 amino acids. The variable domain in full, completed from reference TRBV28 and TRBJ1-5, reads DVKVTQSSRYLVKRTGEKVFLECVQDMDHENMFWYRQDPGLGLRLIYFSYDVKMKEKGDIPEGYSVSREKKERFSLILESASTNQTSMYLCASSPTGPYSNQPQHFGDGTRLSIL.

The chain is built from TRBV30 and TRBJ1-5, with 9 positions matching TRBD1. Losses at the gene ends were 5 bases for V and 5 bases for J; bases not matched to a gene: 4. Germline V gives CDR1 GTSNPN, CDR2 SVGIG (reference sequence). The CDR3 has 13 amino acids. In DNA form, the CDR3 reads TGTGCCTGGGGGGACAGGGAGGATCAGCCCCAGCATTTT. Translation gives CAWGDREDQPQHF.

This clonotype occurred once. The V call is TRBV6-6, the J call TRBJ2-1; no reliable D call. The CDR3 has 11 residues. Per the germline V gene, CDR1 is MNHNY and CDR2 is SVGAGI (reference sequence). The V and J ends lost 5 bases and 5 bases respectively, with 4 bases between them. CDR3 in amino acids: CASSTNNEQFF. The CDR3 nucleotides read TGTGCCAGCAGTACCAACAATGAGCAGTTCTTC.

The chain has TRBV10-3 and TRBJ1-5, with TRBD1 matching over 7 bases. The CDR3 is 13 residues long. Unmatched junction bases numbered 1, after V lost 4 bases and J lost 4 bases. Germline lookup yields CDR1 ENHRY and CDR2 SYGVKD. CDR3 sequence reads: CAISGGQNQPQHF. The DNA of the CDR3 is TGTGCCATCAGTGGGGGACAGAATCAGCCCCAGCATTTT.

The chain combines TRBV7-2 with TRBJ2-1, with a tentative D call TRBD1 (6 bases). CDR1 and CDR2 (germline): SGHTA, FQGNSA. The CDR3 has 17 residues. The V end lost 4 bases, the J end lost 4 bases, and 20 bases lay between the germline ends. CDR3 coding DNA: TGTGCCAGCAGCTCCCCTGGGGGCAGGGTTACGTACAATGAGCAGTTCTTC. Residues: CASSSPGGRVTYNEQFF.

The V gene is TRBV5-1, the J gene TRBJ2-3; D remains ambiguous. CDR3 length: 16 residues. Trimming took off 5 bases at V and 2 bases at J, with 18 bases between the two ends. Germline V CDR1 and CDR2: SGHRS, YFSETQ. Written as DNA, the CDR3 is TGCGCCAGCAGAGAAGGAGTGAACAGCTTCACAGATACGCAGTATTTT. This encodes CASREGVNSFTDTQYF.

The chain links TRBV30 to TRBJ2-7; D is possibly TRBD2 (5 bases). V gave up 4 bases and J gave up 2 bases, with 12 bases separating them. CDR3 length equals 13 residues. Germline V lookup: CDR1 GTSNPN, CDR2 SVGIG (reference sequence). The CDR3: CAWNDGEPYEQYF. CDR3 coding DNA: TGTGCCTGGAACGACGGGGAGCCCTACGAGCAGTACTTC. Full variable domain (remainder filled in from reference TRBV30 and TRBJ2-7): SQTIHQWPATLVQPVGSPLSLECTVEGTSNPNLYWYRQAAGRGLQLLFYSVGIGQISSEVPQNLSASRPQDRQFILSSKKLLLSDSGFYLCAWNDGEPYEQYFGPGTRLTVT.

This chain links TRBV9 with TRBJ2-2; tentative D call: TRBD1 (5 bases). CDR3 length equals 16 residues. V dropped 0 bases and J dropped 0 bases, with 9 bases sitting between them. CDR1 SGDLS and CDR2 YYNGEE come from the germline V gene. This CDR3 is CASSVVRGSNTGELFF. For the CDR3, the DNA is TGTGCCAGCAGCGTAGTAAGGGGTTCGAACACCGGGGAGCTGTTTTTT.

V usage is TRBV28 and J usage is TRBJ2-7; D perhaps matches TRBD1 (6 bases). Germline-derived CDR1 and CDR2 are MDHEN and SYDVKM. Between the trimmed V and J ends, which lost 7 bases and 6 bases, there was a span of 22 bases. This CDR3 comprises 15 residues. The CDR3 sequence: CASTPLEGPGAEQYF. The CDR3 DNA sequence: TGTGCCAGCACCCCACTCGAGGGACCAGGGGCCGAGCAGTACTTC.

This chain links TRBV12-3 or TRBV12-4 with TRBJ2-5; 8 bases are shared with TRBD2. CDR3 size: 13 residues. V dropped 4 bases and J dropped 5; count of bases not matched to a gene: 3. The DNA for the CDR3 is TGTGCCAGCAGTTGGCGGGGGGAGGAGACCCAGTACTTC. The encoded protein is CASSWRGEETQYF.

This clonotype was counted once. As DNA, the CDR3 is TGTGCCAGCAGCCAAGATCCTTCTGGCAGGGGGAACGAGCAGTACTTC. It is translated as CASSQDPSGRGNEQYF. The chain couples TRBV3-1 to TRBJ2-7; 7 bases align to TRBD1. CDR1 is LGHDT and CDR2 is YNNKEL in the germline V gene (reference sequence). Trimming at V came to 0 bases and at J to 5 bases, leaving 10 bases not matched to a gene. The CDR3 loop spans 16 amino acids.

V is TRBV20-1 and J is TRBJ2-1; 10 bases align to TRBD2. Germline CDR1 reads DFQATT; CDR2 reads SNEGSKA (reference sequence). The CDR3 consists of 14 residues. J lost 6 bases, V lost 1 base, and 3 bases had no gene match. DNA for the CDR3: TGCAGTGCTAGAGCTAGCGGGAGATCCAATGAGCAGTTCTTC. Translated, it gives CSARASGRSNEQFF.

The V call is TRBV20-1, the J call TRBJ2-1; D is ambiguous. V was trimmed by 0 bases and J by 5 bases, leaving 11 bases between them. Germline CDR1 reads DFQATT; CDR2 reads SNEGSKA (reference sequence). The CDR3 loop spans 14 amino acids. The CDR3 bases are TGCAGTGCTAGAGATCTCCCTAGGGACAATGAGCAGTTCTTC. It translates to CSARDLPRDNEQFF.

The rearrangement uses TRBV5-1 and TRBJ1-1; 9 bases line up with TRBD1. After removal of 6 bases from V and 1 base from J, the junction contained 4 bases not matched to a gene. The CDR3 is made up of 14 amino acids. Germline CDR1 and CDR2: SGHRS and YFSETQ. CDR3 loop: CASTGTGTNTEAFF. CDR3 coding DNA: TGCGCCAGCACCGGGACAGGGACGAACACTGAAGCTTTCTTT.

This clonotype was detected once. The rearrangement links TRBV30 to TRBJ1-1; D remains ambiguous. With 5 bases removed from V and 4 bases from J, the gap between germline ends came to 8 bases. The germline V gene encodes CDR1 GTSNPN and CDR2 SVGIG (reference sequence). This CDR3 has 11 amino acids. The CDR3 DNA reads TGTGCCTGGGGAAGAAGCACTGAAGCTTTCTTT. Amino acids: CAWGRSTEAFF.

The rearrangement links TRBV30 to TRBJ2-6; a possible D gene is TRBD1 (5 bases). Deletions cut 0 bases from V and 0 bases from J, with 9 bases between. The CDR3 has 16 residues. The germline V gene has CDR1 GTSNPN and CDR2 SVGIG (reference sequence). The CDR3 is CAWSVGHTSGANVLTF. CDR3 DNA: TGTGCCTGGAGTGTAGGACACACCTCTGGGGCCAACGTCCTGACTTTC.

This clonotype was seen once. The genes are TRBV3-1 and TRBJ2-5; the D gene is possibly TRBD2 (5 bases). The CDR3 loop spans 16 amino acids. Germline V gene lookup returns CDR1 LGHDT and CDR2 YNNKEL (reference sequence). V was trimmed by 3 bases and J by 7 bases, leaving 21 bases between them. The chain's CDR3 is CASSQSFSGLGRTQYF. In nucleotides, the CDR3 is TGTGCCAGCAGCCAGTCCTTCTCAGGACTGGGGAGGACCCAGTACTTC.

The gene calls are TRBV12-3 or TRBV12-4 and TRBJ1-1, with D possibly matching TRBD1 (5 bases). There are 12 residues in the CDR3. The V end was cut by 5 bases, the J end by 7 bases, with 11 bases between. Here the CDR3 reads CASSQTVIEAFF. For the CDR3, the DNA is TGTGCCAGCAGTCAGACAGTAATTGAAGCTTTCTTT.

This CDR3 is CSARATQDTEAFF. The DNA for the CDR3 is TGCAGTGCTAGAGCTACGCAGGACACTGAAGCTTTCTTT. This rearrangement joins TRBV20-1 to TRBJ1-1; no firm D call. The CDR3 runs to 13 residues. V lost 1 base, J lost 3 bases, and 9 bases lay in between. Germline V CDR1 and CDR2: DFQATT, SNEGSKA (reference sequence).

The V gene is TRBV15, the J gene TRBJ2-7; TRBD1 matches 8 bases. V lost 0 bases and J lost 4; bases outside the gene matches: 2. The CDR3 consists of 14 residues. Germline lookup yields CDR1 LNHNV and CDR2 YYDKDF (reference sequence). CDR3 bases: TGTGCCACCAGCAGAGACAGGGGGCGATACGAGCAGTACTTC. Translated: CATSRDRGRYEQYF.

V gene TRBV9 combines with J gene TRBJ2-1; TRBD2 agrees at 9 bases. The CDR3 contains 17 residues. Trimming took 0 bases from V and 5 from J; bases not matched to a gene: 9. Germline CDR1 reads SGDLS; CDR2 reads YYNGEE. DNA for the CDR3: TGTGCCAGCAGCGTAGAGACCGGGACTAGCAGAGACAATGAGCAGTTCTTC. This encodes CASSVETGTSRDNEQFF.

The chain links TRBV4-2 to TRBJ2-5; D gene unclear. This CDR3 is 12 amino acids long. CDR1 is LGHNA and CDR2 is YNFKEQ in the germline V gene. The ends were cut back, 4 bases at V and 5 bases at J, with 8 bases in the middle. The CDR3 loop reads CASSPPHETQYF. CDR3 nucleotide sequence: TGTGCCAGCAGCCCACCTCACGAGACCCAGTACTTC.

The CDR3: CASSGSEYTDTQYF. CDR3 coding DNA: TGTGCCAGCAGTGGTAGCGAGTACACAGATACGCAGTATTTT. The chain joins TRBV2 to TRBJ2-3; the D gene is possibly TRBD2 (5 bases). The V end was cut by 4 bases, the J end by 2 bases, with 10 bases between. The CDR3 loop spans 14 amino acids. From germline, CDR1 is SNHLY and CDR2 FYNNEI.

The sample holds a few counts of this clonotype. One junction end disagrees with the germline gene, perhaps due to a read error. V gene TRBV15 combines with J gene TRBJ2-7; a possible D gene is TRBD1 (5 bases). Germline V gene sequence: CDR1 LNHNV, CDR2 YYDKDF (reference sequence). CDR3 length equals 16 residues. CDR3 in DNA: TGTGCCACCAGTAGAGTGGGCAGGGTAAGCTCCTACGAGCAGTACTTC. Protein product: CATSRVGRVSSYEQYF.

The V call is TRBV12-3 or TRBV12-4, the J call TRBJ2-1; 8 positions match TRBD2. The CDR3 is 15 amino acids. V lost 3 bases, J lost 9 bases, and 10 bases stayed unmatched. CDR3 sequence: CASSFRELAVFEQFF. The CDR3 DNA reads as TGTGCCAGCAGTTTTAGGGAACTAGCGGTATTTGAGCAGTTCTTC.

This clonotype came up once. The rearrangement joins TRBV7-9 to TRBJ2-7; 10 bases line up with TRBD2. V trimming: 7 bases; J trimming: 2 bases; junction bases outside the gene matches: 8. CDR3 length equals 15 residues. The germline gives CDR1 SEHNR, CDR2 FQNEAQ (reference sequence). This CDR3 is CASTPKAGGPYEQYF. CDR3 DNA: TGTGCCAGCACCCCTAAAGCGGGAGGGCCCTACGAGCAGTACTTC.

The chain joins TRBV19 to TRBJ1-2; a weak D match, TRBD1 (6 bases). CDR3 length: 16 amino acids. V lost 10 bases and J 3 bases, leaving 24 bases between the germline ends. The germline V gene has CDR1 LNHDA and CDR2 SQIVND (reference sequence). The CDR3: CATKGDIGKRDYGYTF. The DNA of the CDR3 is TGTGCCACCAAGGGGGACATCGGAAAAAGGGACTATGGCTACACCTTC.

This clonotype has just one count. V and J are TRBV12-3 or TRBV12-4 and TRBJ2-1; 9 nucleotides match TRBD2. The CDR3 length is 16 residues. V lost 1 base to trimming and J lost 0 bases; unmatched junction nucleotides: 1. The DNA of the CDR3 is TGTGCCAGCAGTTTAGGGCGGGGGGGCTCCTACAATGAGCAGTTCTTC. Amino acid sequence: CASSLGRGGSYNEQFF.